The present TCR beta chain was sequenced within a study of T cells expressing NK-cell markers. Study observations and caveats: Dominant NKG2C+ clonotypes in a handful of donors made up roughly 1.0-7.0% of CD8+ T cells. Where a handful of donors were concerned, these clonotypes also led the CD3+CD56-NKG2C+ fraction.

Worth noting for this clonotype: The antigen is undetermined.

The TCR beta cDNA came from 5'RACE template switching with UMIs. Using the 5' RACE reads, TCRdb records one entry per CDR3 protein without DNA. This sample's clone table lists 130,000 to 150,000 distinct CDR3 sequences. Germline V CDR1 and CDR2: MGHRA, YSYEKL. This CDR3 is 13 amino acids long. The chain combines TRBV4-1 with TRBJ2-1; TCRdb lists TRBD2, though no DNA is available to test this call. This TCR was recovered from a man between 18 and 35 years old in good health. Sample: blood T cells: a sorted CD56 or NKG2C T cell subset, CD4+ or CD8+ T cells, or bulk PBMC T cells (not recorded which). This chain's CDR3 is CASSQGDGYREFF.